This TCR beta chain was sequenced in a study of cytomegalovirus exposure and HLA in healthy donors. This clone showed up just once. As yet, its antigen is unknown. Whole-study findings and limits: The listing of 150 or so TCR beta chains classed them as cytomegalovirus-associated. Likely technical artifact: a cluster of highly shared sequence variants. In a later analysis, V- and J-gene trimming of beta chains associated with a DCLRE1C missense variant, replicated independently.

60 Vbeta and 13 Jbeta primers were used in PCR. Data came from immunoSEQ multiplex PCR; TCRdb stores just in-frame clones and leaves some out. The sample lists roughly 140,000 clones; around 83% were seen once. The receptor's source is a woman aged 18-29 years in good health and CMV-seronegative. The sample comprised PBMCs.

The CDR3 sequence is CASRIPGTGSNYGYTF. The CDR3 DNA reads TGTGCCAGCAGAATTCCCGGGACAGGGTCTAACTATGGCTACACCTTC. The J gene is TRBJ1-2, the V gene TRBV7-2, with 9 positions matching TRBD1. The CDR3 length is 16 residues. The trim removed 6 bases at V and 0 bases at J, leaving 8 bases unmatched. Germline CDR1 reads SGHTA; CDR2 reads FQGNSA.